This T cell receptor beta chain originates from a study of cytomegalovirus exposure and HLA in healthy donors. Broader study findings: Cytomegalovirus association was listed for roughly 160 TCR beta chains.

The donors were part of the roughly 120-subject validation cohort, which stood apart from the roughly 700-subject first cohort. This clone has just one count. Its target is unknown. CDR1 KGHSH and CDR2 LQKENI come from the germline V gene. The CDR3 spans 14 residues. V lost 2 bases and J 6 bases, leaving 13 bases between the germline ends. Data came from immunoSEQ multiplex PCR; TCRdb stores just in-frame clones and leaves some out. The table lists 120,000 or so clones, 80% to 90% of them singletons. The sequencing input was PBMCs. The chain employs TRBV18 and TRBJ1-2, with D unclear. This TCR derives from a woman under 30 in good health and CMV-seronegative. The CDR3 DNA is TGTGCCAGCTCACCAGCGGGGTCGGCGGATGGCTACACCTTC. It is translated as CASSPAGSADGYTF.